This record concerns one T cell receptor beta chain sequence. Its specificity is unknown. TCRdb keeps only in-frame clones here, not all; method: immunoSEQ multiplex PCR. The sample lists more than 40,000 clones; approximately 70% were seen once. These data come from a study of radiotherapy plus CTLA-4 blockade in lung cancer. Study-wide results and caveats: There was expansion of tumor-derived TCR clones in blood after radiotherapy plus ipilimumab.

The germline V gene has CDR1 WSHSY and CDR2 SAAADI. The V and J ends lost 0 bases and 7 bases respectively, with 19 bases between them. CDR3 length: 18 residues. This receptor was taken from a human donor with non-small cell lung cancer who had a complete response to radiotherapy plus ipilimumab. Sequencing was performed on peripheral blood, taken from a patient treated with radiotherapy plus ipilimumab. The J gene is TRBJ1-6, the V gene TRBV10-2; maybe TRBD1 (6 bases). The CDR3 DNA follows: TGCGCCAGCAGTGAGTCGGGGGGGCGCAGGTTCGGGAATTCACCCCTCCACTTT. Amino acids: CASSESGGRRFGNSPLHF.